This T cell receptor (beta chain) was profiled in a study of T cell repertoires in cytomegalovirus infection. This clonotype was detected a few times. The antigen is unknown. Deletions cut 5 bases from V and 9 bases from J, with 20 bases between. The CDR3 is 15 amino acids. The germline gives CDR1 SGHTA, CDR2 FQGNSA. TCRdb re-analysed the reads in MiXCR, keeping a single row per CDR3 protein. The sample includes around 500,000 distinct CDR3 sequences, under 55% seen only once; the top ten take around two fifths. This clonotype was obtained from a human donor in good health (CMV status not recorded). Some clones in this sample may be carry-over from other donors' samples. The V gene is TRBV7-2, the J gene TRBJ2-1; a possible D gene is TRBD2 (7 bases). The input for sequencing was cultured PBMCs, taken from culture after CMV antigen stimulation. CDR3 loop: CASSRGGARRGEQFF. Here the CDR3 DNA reads TGTGCCAGCAGCAGGGGGGGGGCTAGGCGGGGTGAGCAGTTCTTC.